The T cell receptor beta chain described here comes from a study of cytomegalovirus exposure and HLA in healthy donors. Broader study findings: Only CMV serostatus was available as immune exposure information. In a later analysis, TCR beta V- and J-gene trimming was associated with a missense DCLRE1C variant. Associated with cytomegalovirus, according to the listing, were 170 or so TCR beta chains.

A note on this clone: Its antigen is not known.

60 Vbeta and 13 Jbeta primers were used in PCR. Per the original methods: Per a later analysis, the number of unique TCR beta chains was about 78 million, of which about 10 million were shared. Assay used: immunoSEQ multiplex PCR; TCRdb lists only in-frame clones, some missing. V, J and clone size are taken as reported in that table, and D and trimming were inferred from the DNA itself. The data contain about 83,000 clones, around 79% of them singletons. CDR3 length equals 13 residues. Trimming left V 3 bases short and J 3 bases short, with 8 bases between. Germline CDR1 is KGHSH and CDR2 is LQKENI. The material sequenced was PBMCs. The J gene is TRBJ1-1, the V gene TRBV18; no definite D call. This receptor was obtained from a man aged 18 to 29 in good health and CMV-seropositive. The CDR3 here is CASSPVRDTEAFF. Written as DNA, the CDR3 is TGTGCCAGCTCACCCGTTCGGGACACTGAAGCTTTCTTT.